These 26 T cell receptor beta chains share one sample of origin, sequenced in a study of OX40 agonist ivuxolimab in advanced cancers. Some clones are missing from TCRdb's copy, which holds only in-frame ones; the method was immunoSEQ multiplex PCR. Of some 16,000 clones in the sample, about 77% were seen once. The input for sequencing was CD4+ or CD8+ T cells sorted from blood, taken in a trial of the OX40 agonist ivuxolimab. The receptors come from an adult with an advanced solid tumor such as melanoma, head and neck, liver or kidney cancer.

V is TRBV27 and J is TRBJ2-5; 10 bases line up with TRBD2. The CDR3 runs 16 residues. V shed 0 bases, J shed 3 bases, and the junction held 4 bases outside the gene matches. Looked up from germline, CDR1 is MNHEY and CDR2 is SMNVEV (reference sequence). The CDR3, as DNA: TGTGCCAGCAGTTTATCTTTAGCGGGGGGAGAAGAGACCCAGTACTTC. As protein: CASSLSLAGGEETQYF.

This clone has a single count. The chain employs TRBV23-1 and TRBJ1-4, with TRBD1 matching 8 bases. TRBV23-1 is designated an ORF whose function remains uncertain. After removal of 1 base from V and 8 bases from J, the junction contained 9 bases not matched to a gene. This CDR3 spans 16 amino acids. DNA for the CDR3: TGCGCCAGCAGTCAATTAGGACAGGGTTTGTGGGAAAAACTGTTTTTT. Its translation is CASSQLGQGLWEKLFF.

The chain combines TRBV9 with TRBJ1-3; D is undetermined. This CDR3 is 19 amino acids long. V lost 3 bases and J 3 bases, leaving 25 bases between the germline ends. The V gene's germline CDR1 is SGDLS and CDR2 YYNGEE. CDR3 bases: TGTGCCAGCAGCGAGCTACTCCTGCCGGACGGAGAAGGTGGAAACACCATATATTTT. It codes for CASSELLLPDGEGGNTIYF.

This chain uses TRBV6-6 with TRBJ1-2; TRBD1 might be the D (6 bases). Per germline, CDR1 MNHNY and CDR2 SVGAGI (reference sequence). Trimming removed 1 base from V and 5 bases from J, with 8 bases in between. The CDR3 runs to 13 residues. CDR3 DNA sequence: TGTGCCAGCAGTTACTGGGGGCTGTATGGCTACACCTTC. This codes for CASSYWGLYGYTF.

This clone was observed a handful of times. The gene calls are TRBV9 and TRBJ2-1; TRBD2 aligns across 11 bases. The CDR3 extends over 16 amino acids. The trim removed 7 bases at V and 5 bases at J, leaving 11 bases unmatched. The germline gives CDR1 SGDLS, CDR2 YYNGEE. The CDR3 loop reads CASSYGGTSGDNEQFF. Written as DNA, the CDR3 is TGTGCCAGCTCCTACGGGGGGACTAGCGGAGACAATGAGCAGTTCTTC.

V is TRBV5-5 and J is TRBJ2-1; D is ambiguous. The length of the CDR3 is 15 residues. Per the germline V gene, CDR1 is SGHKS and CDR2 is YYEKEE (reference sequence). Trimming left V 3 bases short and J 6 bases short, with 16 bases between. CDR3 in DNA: TGTGCCAGCAGCTCTGCGGACCTAAACTCCAATGAGCAGTTCTTC. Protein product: CASSSADLNSNEQFF.

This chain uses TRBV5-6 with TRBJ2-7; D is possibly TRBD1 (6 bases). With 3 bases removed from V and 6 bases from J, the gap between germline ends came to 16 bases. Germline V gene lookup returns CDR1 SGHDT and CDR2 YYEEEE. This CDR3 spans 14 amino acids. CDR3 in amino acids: CASSWGLLASEQYF. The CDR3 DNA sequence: TGTGCCAGCAGCTGGGGGCTCCTCGCCAGCGAGCAGTACTTC.

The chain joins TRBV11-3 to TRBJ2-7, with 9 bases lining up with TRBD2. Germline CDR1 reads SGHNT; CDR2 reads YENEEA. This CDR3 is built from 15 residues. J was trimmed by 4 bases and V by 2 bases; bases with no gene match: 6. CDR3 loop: CASSLWASGAYEQYF. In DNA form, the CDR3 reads TGTGCCAGCAGCTTATGGGCTAGCGGGGCTTACGAGCAGTACTTC.

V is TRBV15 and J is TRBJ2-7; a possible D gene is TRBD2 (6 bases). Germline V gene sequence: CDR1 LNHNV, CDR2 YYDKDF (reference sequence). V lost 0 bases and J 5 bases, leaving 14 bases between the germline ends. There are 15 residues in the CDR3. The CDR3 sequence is CATSRDLAGLDEQYF. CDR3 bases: TGTGCCACCAGCAGAGATCTGGCGGGGCTCGACGAGCAGTACTTC. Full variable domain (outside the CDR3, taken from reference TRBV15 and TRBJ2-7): DAMVIQNPRYQVTQFGKPVTLSCSQTLNHNVMYWYQQKSSQAPKLLFHYYDKDFNNEADTPDNFQSRRPNTSFCFLDIRSPGLGDTAMYLCATSRDLAGLDEQYFGPGTRLTVT.

The CDR3 here is CASSDGGSDTQYF. CDR3 sequence (DNA): TGTGCCAGCAGCGATGGGGGAAGTGATACGCAGTATTTT. V usage is TRBV9 and J usage is TRBJ2-3, with D possibly being TRBD1 or TRBD2 (5 bases each). This CDR3 is built from 13 residues. Germline V lookup: CDR1 SGDLS, CDR2 YYNGEE. V was pared by 3 bases and J by 6 bases, with 11 bases between.

The CDR3: CAISGGLAGGPSGGNEQFF. CDR3 DNA sequence: TGTGCCATCAGTGGGGGACTAGCGGGGGGCCCTTCGGGAGGCAATGAGCAGTTCTTC. The chain links TRBV10-3 to TRBJ2-1, with 15 bases fitting TRBD2. Germline lookup yields CDR1 ENHRY and CDR2 SYGVKD. The CDR3 totals 19 residues. The J segment lost 6 bases and the V segment lost 4 bases, leaving 13 bases of the junction unmatched.

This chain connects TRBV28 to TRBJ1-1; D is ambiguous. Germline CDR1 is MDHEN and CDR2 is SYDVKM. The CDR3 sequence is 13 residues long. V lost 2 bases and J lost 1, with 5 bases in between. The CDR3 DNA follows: TGTGCCAGCAGTTTAACAGCGAACACTGAAGCTTTCTTT. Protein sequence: CASSLTANTEAFF.

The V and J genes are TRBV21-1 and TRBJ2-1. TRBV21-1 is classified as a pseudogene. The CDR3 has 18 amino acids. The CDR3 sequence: CASSKTLRPPTSYNEQFF. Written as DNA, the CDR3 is TGTGCCAGCAGCAAAACCCTCCGGCCACCAACCTCCTACAATGAGCAGTTCTTC.

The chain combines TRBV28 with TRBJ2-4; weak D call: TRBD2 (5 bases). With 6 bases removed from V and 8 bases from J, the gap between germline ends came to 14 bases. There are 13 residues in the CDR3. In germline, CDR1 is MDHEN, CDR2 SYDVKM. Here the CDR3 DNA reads TGTGCCAGCAGCACCTGGGAGAGGGACATTCAGTACTTC. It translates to CASSTWERDIQYF.

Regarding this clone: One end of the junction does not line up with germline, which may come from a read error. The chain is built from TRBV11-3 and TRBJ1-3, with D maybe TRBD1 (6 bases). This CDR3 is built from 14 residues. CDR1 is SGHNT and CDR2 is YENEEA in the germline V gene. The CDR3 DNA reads TGTGCCAGCGGCTTTGCAGGGGCGGGGAACACCATATATTTT. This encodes CASGFAGAGNTIYF.

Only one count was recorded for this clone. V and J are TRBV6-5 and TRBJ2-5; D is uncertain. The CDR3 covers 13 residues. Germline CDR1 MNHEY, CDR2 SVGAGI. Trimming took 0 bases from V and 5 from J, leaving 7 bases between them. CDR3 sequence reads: CASSYSRWETQYF. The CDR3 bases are TGTGCCAGCAGTTACTCGAGGTGGGAGACCCAGTACTTC.

The CDR3 here is CASRGGSGANVLTF. The CDR3 DNA sequence: TGTGCCAGCCGCGGAGGCTCTGGGGCCAACGTCCTGACTTTC. The chain recombines TRBV13 with TRBJ2-6; maybe TRBD2 (5 bases). Looked up from germline, CDR1 is PRHDT and CDR2 is FYEKMQ (reference sequence). The CDR3 runs 14 residues. Trimming took off 8 bases at V and 0 bases at J, with 8 bases between the two ends. Full variable domain (remainder filled in from reference TRBV13 and TRBJ2-6): AAGVIQSPRHLIKEKRETATLKCYPIPRHDTVYWYQQGPGQDPQFLISFYEKMQSDKGSIPDRFSAQQFSDYHSELNMSSLELGDSALYFCASRGGSGANVLTFGAGSRLTVL.

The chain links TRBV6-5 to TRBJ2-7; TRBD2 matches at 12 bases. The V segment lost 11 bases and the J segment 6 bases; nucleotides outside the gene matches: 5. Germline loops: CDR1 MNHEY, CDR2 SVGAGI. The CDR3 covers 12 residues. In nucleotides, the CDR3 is TGTGCCTCCTCTAGCGGGGGGGGCGAGCAGTACTTC. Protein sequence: CASSSGGGEQYF.

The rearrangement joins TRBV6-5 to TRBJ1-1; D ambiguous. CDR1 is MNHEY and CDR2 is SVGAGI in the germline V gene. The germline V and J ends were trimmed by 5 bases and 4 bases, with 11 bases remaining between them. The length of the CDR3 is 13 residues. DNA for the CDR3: TGTGCCAGCAGTCCTTGGACTCCCACTGAAGCTTTCTTT. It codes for CASSPWTPTEAFF.

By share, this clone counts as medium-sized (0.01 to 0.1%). CDR3 amino acids: CASSLEGPSGASWELFF. The CDR3, as DNA: TGTGCCAGCAGCTTAGAAGGGCCTAGCGGGGCATCGTGGGAGCTGTTTTTT. J is TRBJ2-2 and V is TRBV7-6; TRBD2 aligns across 9 bases. This CDR3 region has 17 residues. V shed 1 base and J 9 bases; nucleotides not matched to a gene: 12. Germline V CDR1 and CDR2: SGHVS, FNYEAQ.

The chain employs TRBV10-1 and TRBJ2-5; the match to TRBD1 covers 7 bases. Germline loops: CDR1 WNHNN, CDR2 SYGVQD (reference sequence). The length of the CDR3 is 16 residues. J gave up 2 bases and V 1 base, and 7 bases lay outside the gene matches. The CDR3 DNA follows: TGCGCCAGCAGTGAGTTCCGACAGGGTAGGCAAGAGACCCAGTACTTC. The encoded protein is CASSEFRQGRQETQYF.

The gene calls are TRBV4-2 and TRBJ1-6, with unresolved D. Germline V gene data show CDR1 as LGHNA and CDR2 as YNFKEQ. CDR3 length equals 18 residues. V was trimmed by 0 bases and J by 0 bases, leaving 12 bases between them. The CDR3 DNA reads TGTGCCAGCAGCCAAGATTACAGTGTGAGCTCCTATAATTCACCCCTCCACTTT. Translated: CASSQDYSVSSYNSPLHF.

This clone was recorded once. The CDR3 loop reads CASSLEFSGGGGELFF. The CDR3 DNA is TGTGCCAGCAGTCTAGAATTTAGCGGGGGTGGCGGGGAGCTGTTTTTT. The chain links TRBV4-2 to TRBJ2-2, with TRBD2 matching over 9 bases. There are 16 residues in the CDR3. Unmatched junction bases numbered 12, after V lost 6 bases and J lost 7 bases. From germline, CDR1 is LGHNA and CDR2 YNFKEQ.

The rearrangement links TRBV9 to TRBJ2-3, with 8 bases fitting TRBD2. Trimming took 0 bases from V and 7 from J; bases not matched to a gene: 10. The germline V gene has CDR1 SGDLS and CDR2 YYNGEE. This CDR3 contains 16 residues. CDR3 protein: CASSVVPAGDLNTQYF. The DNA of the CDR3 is TGTGCCAGCAGCGTAGTACCAGCGGGGGACCTAAATACGCAGTATTTT.

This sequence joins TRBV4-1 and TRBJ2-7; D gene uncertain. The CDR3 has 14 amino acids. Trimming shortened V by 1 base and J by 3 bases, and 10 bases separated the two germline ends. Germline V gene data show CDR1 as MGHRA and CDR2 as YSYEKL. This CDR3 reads CASSQGVQFYEQYF. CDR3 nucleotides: TGCGCCAGCAGCCAAGGTGTTCAGTTCTACGAGCAGTACTTC.

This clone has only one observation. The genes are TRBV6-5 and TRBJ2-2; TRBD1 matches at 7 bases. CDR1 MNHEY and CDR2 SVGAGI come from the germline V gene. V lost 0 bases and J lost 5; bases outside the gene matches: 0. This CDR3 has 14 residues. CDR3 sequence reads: CASSYSTGTGELFF. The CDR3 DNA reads TGTGCCAGCAGTTACTCGACAGGGACCGGGGAGCTGTTTTTT.